The 21 T cell receptor beta chains below were found in one sample sequenced in a study of T cells in Graves' hyperthyroidism and ophthalmopathy. Researchers took RNA transcripts and amplified the TCR beta CDR3 regions from them. Researchers ran a first-round RT-PCR on the TCR CDR3 using the HTBI primer set. TCRdb independently ran MiXCR on the multiplex PCR reads; one entry per CDR3 protein. The table includes 500,000 to 600,000 distinct CDR3 sequences, 15% to 20% detected once. Material: blood. The receptors were gathered from a man in his forties with Graves' ophthalmopathy.

This clonotype was recorded a few times. The chain joins TRBV7-2 to TRBJ2-1; D is perhaps TRBD1 (5 bases). Trimming took 5 bases from V and 14 from J, leaving 19 bases between them. Germline values: CDR1 SGHTA, CDR2 FQGNSA. The CDR3 runs 13 residues. The DNA for the CDR3 is TGTGCCAGCAGCCCAGAAGACTGGGGCCTAAAGTTCTTC. Its translation: CASSPEDWGLKFF.

For this clonotype: Mismatch with germline at one junction end may stem from a read error. The chain is built from TRBV12-3 or TRBV12-4 and TRBJ1-2; D gene ambiguous. This CDR3 region has 13 residues. CDR3 nucleotide sequence: TGTGCCAGCAGTTCCGCTGGCGCCTATAGCTACACCTTC. This encodes CASSSAGAYSYTF.

This clonotype was detected many times. This chain links TRBV7-2 with TRBJ2-1; 8 bases are shared with TRBD2. The J segment lost 7 bases and the V segment lost 4 bases, leaving 6 bases of the junction unmatched. CDR3 length: 14 residues. The V gene's germline CDR1 is SGHTA and CDR2 FQGNSA. CDR3 nucleotides: TGTGCCAGCAGCTCCCCGGGGGGGTGGAATGAGCAGTTCTTC. Its translation is CASSSPGGWNEQFF. Complete variable domain (other parts from reference TRBV7-2 and TRBJ2-1): GAGVSQSPSNKVTEKGKDVELRCDPISGHTALYWYRQSLGQGLEFLIYFQGNSAPDKSGLPSDRFSAERTGGSVSTLTIQRTQQEDSAVYLCASSSPGGWNEQFFGPGTRLTVL.

J is TRBJ2-6 and V is TRBV25-1; D might be TRBD2 (6 bases). The CDR3 is 19 amino acids. The germline V gene encodes CDR1 MGHDK and CDR2 SYGVNS. The V gene lost 1 base and the J gene lost 2 bases, with 18 bases spanning the gap. The CDR3 here is CASSESPGQGGAGANVLTF. Written as DNA, the CDR3 is TGTGCCAGCAGTGAATCCCCCGGGCAGGGAGGAGCTGGGGCCAACGTCCTGACTTTC. Variable domain in full (rest from reference TRBV25-1 and TRBJ2-6): EADIYQTPRYLVIGTGKKITLECSQTMGHDKMYWYQQDPGMELHLIHYSYGVNSTEKGDLSSESTVSRIRTEHFPLTLESARPSHTSQYLCASSESPGQGGAGANVLTFGAGSRLTVL.

This clonotype was detected ten times or more. The chain uses TRBV5-8 and TRBJ1-2; D is unresolved. The CDR3 spans 15 residues. Trimming took off 3 bases at V and 0 bases at J, with 12 bases between the two ends. CDR1 is SGHTS and CDR2 is YDEGEE in the germline V gene. CDR3 DNA: TGTGCCAGCAGCTCCCAGGACGCAGCTAACTATGGCTACACCTTC. Its translation: CASSSQDAANYGYTF. Full variable domain (missing parts from reference TRBV5-8 and TRBJ1-2): EAGVTQSPTHLIKTRGQQATLRCSPISGHTSVYWYQQALGLGLQFLLWYDEGEERNRGNFPPRFSGRQFPNYSSELNVNALELEDSALYLCASSSQDAANYGYTFGSGTRLTVV.

There are many counts of this clonotype. The chain uses TRBV18 and TRBJ2-5; D might be TRBD1 (7 bases). The germline V gene has CDR1 KGHSH and CDR2 LQKENI. The V end lost 4 bases, the J end lost 5 bases, and 14 bases lay between the germline ends. This CDR3 has 14 amino acids. The CDR3 loop is CASSRQGGLETQYF. For the CDR3, the DNA is TGTGCCAGCTCACGACAGGGAGGTTTGGAGACCCAGTACTTC.

In regard to this clonotype: The junction shows a germline mismatch at one end, possibly a read error. The DNA of the CDR3 is TGTGCCAGCAGTCTCACGGGGGCCGCTAATGGAAAACTGTTTTTT. This gives the protein CASSLTGAANGKLFF. V usage is TRBV28 and J usage is TRBJ1-4; tentatively, D is TRBD1 (6 bases). This CDR3 region has 15 residues. CDR1 MDHEN and CDR2 SYDVKM come from the germline V gene.

This clonotype showed up just a few times. V is TRBV2 and J is TRBJ1-2; tentatively, D is TRBD1 (5 bases). The CDR3 runs to 12 residues. Germline-derived CDR1 and CDR2 are SNHLY and FYNNEI. Trimming pared 4 bases from V and 4 bases from J, leaving 7 bases between. Here the CDR3 reads CASSGGIYGYTF. In DNA, the CDR3 is TGTGCCAGCAGTGGGGGGATCTATGGCTACACCTTC.

This clonotype appeared once. V and J are TRBV27 and TRBJ1-1; 8 bases are shared with TRBD1. There are 15 residues in the CDR3. The germline V gene has CDR1 MNHEY and CDR2 SMNVEV (reference sequence). The ends lost 5 bases at V and 5 bases at J; junction bases unmatched: 10. CDR3 bases: TGTGCCAGCAGTCAGGGGGCGGAGGGTTGGACTGAAGCTTTCTTT. Translation gives CASSQGAEGWTEAFF.

This chain uses TRBV28 with TRBJ2-4; no definite D call. There are 15 residues in the CDR3. The V gene lost 6 bases and the J gene lost 0 bases, with 12 bases spanning the gap. CDR1 is MDHEN and CDR2 is SYDVKM in the germline V gene. CDR3 DNA: TGTGCCAGCAGCCAAAGACTGCTAGCCAAAAACATTCAGTACTTC. As protein: CASSQRLLAKNIQYF.

J is TRBJ1-2 and V is TRBV5-1; 7 bases line up with TRBD1. The V and J ends lost 3 bases and 12 bases, in that order; junction bases with no gene match: 8. CDR3 length equals 12 residues. Germline V CDR1 and CDR2: SGHRS, YFSETQ. CDR3 DNA sequence: TGCGCCAGCAGCTATGAGGGGGCTTTGGACACCTTC. It specifies CASSYEGALDTF.

The chain has TRBV6-1 and TRBJ2-1; 8 bases are a match to TRBD2. Germline V lookup: CDR1 MNHNS, CDR2 SASEGT. V shed 2 bases, J shed 1 base, and the junction held 7 bases outside the gene matches. The CDR3 runs 17 residues. The CDR3 region is CASSELAGGGSYNEQFF. The CDR3 coding sequence is TGTGCCAGCAGTGAACTTGCGGGGGGCGGGTCCTACAATGAGCAGTTCTTC.

The chain employs TRBV4-1 and TRBJ1-1, with D possibly being TRBD1 (5 bases). The ends were cut back, 0 bases at V and 7 bases at J, with 9 bases in the middle. The CDR3 runs 13 residues. CDR1 and CDR2 (germline): MGHRA, YSYEKL. The CDR3 region is CASSQDDGGEAFF. CDR3 in DNA: TGCGCCAGCAGCCAAGACGACGGGGGTGAAGCTTTCTTT.

This clonotype was observed at least ten times. The chain has TRBV20-1 and TRBJ2-7; no firm D call. There are 11 residues in the CDR3. Germline V gene sequence: CDR1 DFQATT, CDR2 SNEGSKA (reference sequence). V was pared by 7 bases and J by 1 base, with 8 bases between. DNA of the CDR3: TGCAGTGTCCCCGGGTCCTACGAGCAGTACTTC. Translation: CSVPGSYEQYF.

In this sample, this clonotype turned up a few times. The chain uses TRBV2 and TRBJ1-1, with a tentative D call TRBD1 (5 bases). CDR1 SNHLY and CDR2 FYNNEI come from the germline V gene. The CDR3 runs to 13 residues. The V gene lost 5 bases and the J gene lost 9 bases, with 16 bases spanning the gap. The CDR3 nucleotides read TGTGCCAGCAGTAACCGGGGCCCGGTCAAAGCTTTCTTT. Its protein product is CASSNRGPVKAFF.

The chain joins TRBV20-1 to TRBJ2-1; possibly TRBD2 for D (6 bases). Germline CDR1 is DFQATT and CDR2 is SNEGSKA (reference sequence). This CDR3 is 11 amino acids long. V shed 4 bases and J shed 14 bases, with 15 bases lying between them. The CDR3 bases are TGCAGTGCTACTCCGGGGGTCAGTAAGTTCTTC. Translation gives CSATPGVSKFF.

This sequence joins TRBV4-1 and TRBJ1-4; the D gene is possibly TRBD1 (6 bases). Deletions cut 3 bases from V and 5 bases from J, with 13 bases between. Germline V gene data show CDR1 as MGHRA and CDR2 as YSYEKL. This CDR3 contains 15 residues. CDR3 region: CASSHQDRFNEKLFF. The CDR3 DNA reads as TGCGCCAGCAGCCACCAGGACAGATTCAATGAAAAACTGTTTTTT.

This clonotype was counted a few times. This sequence joins TRBV9 and TRBJ1-2; 7 bases agree with TRBD1. Trimming cost V 0 bases and J 9 bases; bases outside gene matches: 5. CDR1 SGDLS and CDR2 YYNGEE come from the germline V gene. CDR3 length: 13 amino acids. The DNA of the CDR3 is TGTGCCAGCAGCGTAGGGACAGGCGAGCGCTACACCTTC. Translating it yields CASSVGTGERYTF.

This clonotype was recorded many times. This sequence joins TRBV6-1 and TRBJ2-1; 11 bases fit TRBD2. The trim removed 5 bases at V and 5 bases at J, leaving 5 bases unmatched. From germline, CDR1 is MNHNS and CDR2 SASEGT. The CDR3 is made up of 15 amino acids. The CDR3, as DNA: TGTGCCAGCAGTCGTAGCGGGGGGGCCAACAATGAGCAGTTCTTC. Amino acids: CASSRSGGANNEQFF.

The genes are TRBV7-9 and TRBJ2-2; 9 bases are a match to TRBD1. This CDR3 comprises 14 residues. Trimming removed 5 bases from V and 7 bases from J; junction bases left unmatched: 5. Germline V gene data show CDR1 as SEHNR and CDR2 as FQNEAQ (reference sequence). CDR3 amino acids: CASSRGQGFGELFF. In DNA form, the CDR3 reads TGTGCCAGCAGCCGTGGACAGGGGTTCGGGGAGCTGTTTTTT.

In this sample, this clonotype turned up a few times. The chain combines TRBV5-1 with TRBJ2-7; weak D call: TRBD2 (5 bases). The germline CDR1 and CDR2 sequences are SGHRS and YFSETQ. The CDR3 is made up of 15 amino acids. V lost 1 base and J 7 bases, leaving 18 bases between the germline ends. The CDR3 sequence: CASSLLIQERDEQYF. CDR3 sequence (DNA): TGCGCCAGCAGCTTGTTGATACAAGAACGGGATGAGCAGTACTTC.